This T cell receptor (beta chain) originates from a study of molecular identifiers for immune sequencing clone quantification (dated 2018 in TCRdb). Looking at the study overall: For a replicate experiment, RNA from approximately 20,000 or 100,000 naive CD8 T cells was divided into five aliquots, and four of the five aliquots were sequenced. This methods study used CD8 T cells to benchmark TCR RNA copy counting and molecular-identifier clustering-based TCR repertoire sequencing (MIDCIRS). Summary of the overall study and its limitations: About 3 recovered TCR RNA copies per cell were obtained by modeling, versus 9 to 10 by digital PCR, implying a capture efficiency of roughly 32%. Naive libraries contained spiked-in Jurkat TCR RNA (10 copies' worth), which is not part of the donor repertoire. In CMV-specific effector cells, clones with more than 20 RNA copies contained over 99% of molecules, whereas in naive cells such clones contained under 1% of molecules. Without barcode sub-clustering, chimeric consensus sequences inflated TCR diversity; chimeras reached as high as 47%. Highly expanded clone sizes could be underestimated if identical TCR molecules share a barcode. Spiked-in Jurkat TCR RNA equivalent to a single cell was reported to be detectable even among one million naive CD8 T cells.

This clonotype was observed at least ten times. This receptor's antigen is unknown. Per-nucleotide qualities are absent, and no much larger clonotype sits a single base away. Libraries of naive CD8 T cells were built from about 20,000 to 1,000,000 sorted cells, with 10%, 30% or 50% of the purified RNA used. Naive CD8 T cells, defined as CD8+CD4-CCR7+CD45RA+, were FACS-sorted into RLT Plus buffer on a BD FACSAria II. Around 10 TCR copies' worth of Jurkat RNA were spiked into roughly 20,000-1,000,000 naive CD8 T cell samples to test detection sensitivity. CD8 T cells were enriched with RosetteSep CD8+ T Cell Enrichment Cocktail and Ficoll-Paque, followed by ACK red cell lysis. As encoded in the germline V gene, CDR1 is MGHRA while CDR2 is YSYEKL. Including cysteine and phenylalanine, the CDR3 has 13 amino acids. This entry keeps only the CDR3 DNA: 39 bases, framed from base 1. Trimming removed 6 bases from V and 0 bases from J, leaving 8 bases between the germline ends.

The library relied on PCR. TCRdb names NextSeq 500 as the instrument used. Bulk TCR libraries were generated as previously described, with the TCR primers listed in Table S5 used. Purification of total RNA was performed with the Qiagen AllPrep DNA/RNA kit. Before analysis, reads from multiple sequencing runs of one library were combined. In the authors' own workflow: Reads were retained only if the reads had an exact TCR constant sequence, and the retained reads were trimmed to 150 nt and grouped according to their 12-nt molecular barcodes. Within each barcode group, reads were sub-clustered at a 15% Levenshtein threshold, and quality-weighted consensus sequences were built per RNA molecule. Non-functional sequences were filtered out, along with any lower-count sequence sitting one edit away from another sequence. Barcode sub-clusters with fewer than 20% of the maximum read count were removed, based on fitting two negative binomial distributions. TCRdb redid the processing of the public reads, applying fastp at Q25 and MiXCR, and retained in-frame beta chains. Under each unique CDR3 protein, matching rows form one entry showing the most common genes and DNA. V and J calls and clone size were set by TCRdb, not the authors. The sample has 490,000 or so distinct CDR3 sequences on record, roughly 24% of them singletons. In total, the top ten clones hold 0.7% to 0.9% of the sample.

This clonotype was obtained from a human donor in good health. Some libraries in this study had Jurkat cell RNA spiked in. The sample was naive CD8+ T cells from blood, with Jurkat cell RNA spiked in. The cell subset or site label for this specimen denotes: FACS-sorted CD8+CD4-CCR7+CD45RA+ naive T cells. The V and J genes are TRBV4-1 and TRBJ1-1; the D segment cannot be called with confidence. The nucleotide sequence reads TGCGCCAGCAGGGGTGAGGTGAACACTGAAGCTTTCTTT. Its translation reads: CASRGEVNTEAFF.